This TCR beta chain was identified during a study of cytomegalovirus exposure and HLA in healthy donors. General study results and limits: It has been reported that TCR beta sequences accurately predicted the HLA-A and HLA-B alleles of most subjects. Common viral pathogens (according to a later analysis) appeared linked to several of the most significant clusters.

Points on this clone: The antigen is undetermined.

The junction had 6 bases not matched to a gene; V was cut back by 6 bases and J by 1 base. The CDR3 totals 15 residues. The germline CDR1 and CDR2 sequences are SNHLY and FYNNEI. PCR primers comprised 60 Vbeta and 13 Jbeta primers. In the original analysis: Around 11 million of 65 million to 95 million unique TCR beta chains were shared, per a later count. Sequencing was performed with immunoSEQ multiplex PCR; in TCRdb, only in-frame clones are kept and a portion is missing. V, J and clone size are those of that table, while D and trimming were read from the DNA. The sample has some 120,000 clones, roughly 80% seen once.

This rearrangement joins TRBV2 to TRBJ2-1; 7 bases are shared with TRBD1. This TCR was sampled from a woman aged 40 to 49 in good health and CMV-seropositive. Sequencing was done on a sample of PBMCs. The CDR3 sequence is CASSPPQGSYNEQFF. In DNA, the CDR3 is TGTGCCAGCAGCCCCCCACAGGGGTCCTACAATGAGCAGTTCTTC.